Sequencing of this T cell receptor (beta chain) was carried out in a study of shared clonotypes between healthy human individuals. Background on the study: Samples came from two female and three male donors aged 18 to 49. The study used three CD4 naive, three CD4 memory, two CD8 naive and one CD8 memory plate per donor. Study-wide findings and caveats: Across a handful of donors, naive CD4 shared around 5%, naive CD8 over 3%, memory CD4 about 2.5%, memory CD8 around 0.36%.

Method: immunoSEQ multiplex PCR; TCRdb's copy keeps in-frame clones and lacks some. The top ten clones hold 24% of a sample with approximately 810,000 clones, approximately 92% of them seen once. As concerns this clone: Its antigen is as yet unknown.

Terminally differentiated effector memory CD45RA+ cells were left out of the naive CD8 fraction, which was CD45RO-negative and positively selected for CCR7. The CDR3 runs to 13 residues. CDR1 is MNHNY, CDR2 SVGAGI, per germline (reference sequence). V gave up 6 bases and J gave up 0 bases, with 9 bases separating them. The receptor was derived from a man aged 25-40 years in good health. Material for sequencing was naive CD8+ T cells sorted from blood. This chain uses TRBV6-6 with TRBJ2-7; D remains ambiguous. The CDR3 nucleotides are TGTGCCAGCAGCTCCGTCGGCTCCTACGAGCAGTACTTC. The encoded protein is CASSSVGSYEQYF.